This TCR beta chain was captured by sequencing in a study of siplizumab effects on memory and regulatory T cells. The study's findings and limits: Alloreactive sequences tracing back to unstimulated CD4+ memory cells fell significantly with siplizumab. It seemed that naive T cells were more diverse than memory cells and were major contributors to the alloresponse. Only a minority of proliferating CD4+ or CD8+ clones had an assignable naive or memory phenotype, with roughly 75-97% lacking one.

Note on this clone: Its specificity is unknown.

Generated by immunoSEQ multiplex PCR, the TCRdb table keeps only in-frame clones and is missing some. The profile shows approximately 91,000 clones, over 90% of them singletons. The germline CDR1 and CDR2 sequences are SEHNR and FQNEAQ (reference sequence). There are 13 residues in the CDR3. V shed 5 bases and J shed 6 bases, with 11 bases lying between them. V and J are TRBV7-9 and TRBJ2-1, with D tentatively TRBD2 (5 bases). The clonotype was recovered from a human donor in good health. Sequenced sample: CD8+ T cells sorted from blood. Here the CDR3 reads CASSLPGSNEQFF. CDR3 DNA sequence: TGTGCCAGCAGCCTCCCGGGGAGCAATGAGCAGTTCTTC. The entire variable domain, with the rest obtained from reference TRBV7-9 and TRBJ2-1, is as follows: DTGVSQNPRHKITKRGQNVTFRCDPISEHNRLYWYRQTLGQGPEFLTYFQNEAQLEKSRLLSDRFSAERPKGSFSTLEIQRTEQGDSAMYLCASSLPGSNEQFFGPGTRLTVL.